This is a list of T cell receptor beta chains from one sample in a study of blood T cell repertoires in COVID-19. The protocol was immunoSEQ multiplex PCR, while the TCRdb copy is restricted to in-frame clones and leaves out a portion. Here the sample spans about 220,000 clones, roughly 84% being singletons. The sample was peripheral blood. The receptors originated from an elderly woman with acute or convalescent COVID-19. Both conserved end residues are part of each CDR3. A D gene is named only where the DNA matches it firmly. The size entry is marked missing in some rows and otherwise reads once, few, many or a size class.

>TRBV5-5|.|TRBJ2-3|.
TGTGCCAGCAGGGTTGGGGGCGCGGTGGCAGATACGCAGTATTTT
CASRVGGAVADTQYF
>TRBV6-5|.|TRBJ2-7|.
TGTGCCAGCAGTTACAGGGGCGAAACCTCCTACGAGCAGTACTTC
CASSYRGETSYEQYF
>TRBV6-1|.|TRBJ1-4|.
TGTGCCAGTTCCCCAGCGGGGCTTTTTGAAAAACTGTTTTTT
CASSPAGLFEKLFF
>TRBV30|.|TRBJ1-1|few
TGTGCCTGGACCAAGGGACTGCAAGCTTTCTTT
CAWTKGLQAFF
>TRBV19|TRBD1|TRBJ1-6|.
TGTGCCAGTAGCCGAACAGGGGGCGCTGGGAGCTCCTATAATTCACCCCTCCACTTT
CASSRTGGAGSSYNSPLHF
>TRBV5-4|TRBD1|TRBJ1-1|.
TGTGCCAGCAGCGGACCGGGACAGGGGTTTACTGAAGCTTTCTTT
CASSGPGQGFTEAFF
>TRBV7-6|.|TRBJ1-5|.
TGTGCCAGCAGCTCGTCTCCTCGAAATAGTGGCAATCAGCCCCAGCATTTT
CASSSSPRNSGNQPQHF
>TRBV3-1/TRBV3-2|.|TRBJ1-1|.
TGTGCCAGCAGCCAATGGGACAAGCACACTGAAGCTTTCTTT
CASSQWDKHTEAFF
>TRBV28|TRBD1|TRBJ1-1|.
TGTGCCAGCGAGGGGGCCTTGAACACTGAAGCTTTCTTT
CASEGALNTEAFF
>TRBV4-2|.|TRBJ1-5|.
TGTGCCAGCAGCCAAGTGACCGTCGGGCAGCCCCAGCATTTT
CASSQVTVGQPQHF
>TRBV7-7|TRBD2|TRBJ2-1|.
TGTGCCAGCAGCCCGAGCGGGGGGCCCCACAATGAGCAGTTCTTC
CASSPSGGPHNEQFF
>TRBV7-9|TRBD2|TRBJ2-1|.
TGTGCCAGCAGCTTAGAAAAGCGGGGGGGATCCTACAATGAGCAGTTCTTC
CASSLEKRGGSYNEQFF
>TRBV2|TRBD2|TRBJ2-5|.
TGTGCCAGCAGCGCGGGACTAGCATCAGAGACCCAGTACTTC
CASSAGLASETQYF
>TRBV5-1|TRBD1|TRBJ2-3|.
TGCGCCAGCAGCCGCGACCGTCCGGGACAGGGTGTCACAGATACGCAGTATTTT
CASSRDRPGQGVTDTQYF
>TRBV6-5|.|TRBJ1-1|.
TGTGCCAGCCCTCTCGGAACAGGGTGGAACACTGAAGCTTTCTTT
CASPLGTGWNTEAFF
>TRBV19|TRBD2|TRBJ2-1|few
TGTGCCAGTAGAGCTAGCGGGGGGAGGGACAATGAGCAGTTCTTC
CASRASGGRDNEQFF
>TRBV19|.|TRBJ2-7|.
TGTGCCAGTAGTAGCACATCTAGCTCCTACGAGCAGTACTTC
CASSSTSSSYEQYF
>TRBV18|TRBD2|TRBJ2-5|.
TGTGCCAGCTCACCTCCGGTGGGTAGCGGGGATGAGACCCAGTACTTC
CASSPPVGSGDETQYF
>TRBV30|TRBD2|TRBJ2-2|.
TGTGCCTGGACCCTCGGGAGGGTCGACACCGGGGAGCTGTTTTTT
CAWTLGRVDTGELFF
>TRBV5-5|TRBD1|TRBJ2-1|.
TGTGCCAGCAGCCCGGGACAGGGCTGGAATGAGCAGTTCTTC
CASSPGQGWNEQFF
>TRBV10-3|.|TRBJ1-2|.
TGTGCCATCAGTGAGTCGGCAGGGCCTAACTATGGCTACACCTTC
CAISESAGPNYGYTF
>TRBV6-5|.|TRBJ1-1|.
TGTGCCAGCAGTTACACCTTACAGAGCATGAACACTGAAGCTTTCTTT
CASSYTLQSMNTEAFF
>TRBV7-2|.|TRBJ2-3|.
TGTGCCAGCAGCTCACAGGGCCTAAGCACAGATACGCAGTATTTT
CASSSQGLSTDTQYF
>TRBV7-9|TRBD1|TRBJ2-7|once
TGTGCCAGCAGCTTTCAGCAGGGGGCGCCTGGGGAGCAGTACTTC
CASSFQQGAPGEQYF
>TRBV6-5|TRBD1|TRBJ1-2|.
TGTGCCAGCAGGTGGGGACAGGGCTATGGCTACACCTTC
CASRWGQGYGYTF
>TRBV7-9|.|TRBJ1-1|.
TGTGCCAGCAGCCACAGCGAAGGGGTGAGGGCTTTCTTT
CASSHSEGVRAFF
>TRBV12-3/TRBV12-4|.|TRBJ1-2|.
TGTGCCAGCAGTTTAACCAGCTATGGCTACACCTTC
CASSLTSYGYTF
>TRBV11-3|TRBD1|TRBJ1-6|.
TGTGCCAGCAGCTCCAACAGGGGTATGAATTCACCCCTCCACTTT
CASSSNRGMNSPLHF